This record covers a single T cell receptor (beta chain). Sequencing used immunoSEQ multiplex PCR; TCRdb keeps in-frame clones, though not all of them. The data hold about 290,000 clones, with around nine tenths observed a single time. The sample belongs to a study of blood T cell repertoires in COVID-19. This receptor was obtained from a woman in her 40s who had recovered from COVID-19. Sequencing was carried out using peripheral blood.

The CDR3 DNA reads as TGTGCCAGCAGCCAAGTGTGGAGCTTTTACAATGAGCAGTTCTTC. Its translation is CASSQVWSFYNEQFF. V usage is TRBV3-1 (or the pseudogene TRBV3-2) and J usage is TRBJ2-1; no reliable D call. Germline CDR1 reads LGHDT; CDR2 reads YNNKEL (reference sequence). The CDR3 is 15 residues long. V shed 1 base and J shed 4 bases, with 11 bases lying between them.